The 7 T cell receptor beta chains listed next were all sequenced from one sample in a study of shared clonotypes between healthy human individuals. Positively selected for CCR7, the CD45RO-negative cells used as naive CD8 cells excluded terminally differentiated effector memory CD45RA+ cells. Profiling relied on immunoSEQ multiplex PCR, and the TCRdb table lists in-frame clones only, not all of them. The table has approximately 2,200,000 clones, more than 85% seen once. Sequencing used naive CD8+ T cells from PBMCs. These receptors came from a man younger than 30 in good health. Some clones in this sample may be carry-over from other donors' samples.

About this clone itself: The same CDR3 can be traced to other DNA sequences in this sample. V usage is TRBV13 and J usage is TRBJ2-7; tentatively, D is TRBD2 (6 bases). V was shortened by 3 bases and J by 3 bases, with 6 bases between the two germline ends. CDR1 PRHDT and CDR2 FYEKMQ come from the germline V gene (reference sequence). CDR3 length equals 12 residues. The CDR3 loop reads CASSLGGYEQYF. CDR3 DNA: TGTGCCAGCAGCTTGGGGGGCTACGAGCAGTACTTC.

As regards this clone: This CDR3 is also generated by other DNA sequences in the sample. V usage is TRBV27 and J usage is TRBJ2-7; 14 positions match TRBD2. Germline V gene lookup returns CDR1 MNHEY and CDR2 SMNVEV (reference sequence). The CDR3 is made up of 17 amino acids. J lost 1 base, V lost 4 bases, and 6 bases had no gene match. Here the CDR3 DNA reads TGTGCCAGCAGTTCCCGACTAGCGGGAGGGCTATCCTACGAGCAGTACTTC. Protein product: CASSSRLAGGLSYEQYF.

Regarding this clone: This sample also contains other DNA sequences that code for the same CDR3. The chain couples TRBV28 to TRBJ2-7; tentative D call: TRBD1 (6 bases). Germline V CDR1 and CDR2: MDHEN, SYDVKM. The V end was cut by 6 bases, the J end by 1 base, with 13 bases between. The CDR3 contains 14 residues. The CDR3 spells CASSLLGGSYEQYF. As DNA, the CDR3 is TGTGCCAGCAGCCTCTTAGGGGGTTCCTACGAGCAGTACTTC.

V and J are TRBV27 and TRBJ2-7; the D is unclear. The germline gives CDR1 MNHEY, CDR2 SMNVEV (reference sequence). This CDR3 comprises 14 residues. V shed 6 bases and J shed 4 bases, with 16 bases lying between them. CDR3 sequence: CASSHLHTKYEQYF. The CDR3 nucleotides read TGTGCCAGCAGCCATCTCCATACCAAGTACGAGCAGTACTTC.

V gene TRBV7-9 combines with J gene TRBJ2-2; 12 nucleotides agree with TRBD2. CDR3 length equals 15 residues. J lost 7 bases, V lost 5 bases, and 5 bases had no gene match. Germline V lookup: CDR1 SEHNR, CDR2 FQNEAQ (reference sequence). The CDR3 sequence is CASSRLAGEFGELFF. The DNA for the CDR3 is TGTGCCAGCAGCAGACTAGCGGGAGAATTCGGGGAGCTGTTTTTT.

This chain joins TRBV19 and TRBJ1-3; possible D gene TRBD1, 6 bases. Germline V gene lookup returns CDR1 LNHDA and CDR2 SQIVND (reference sequence). The CDR3 contains 16 residues. Trimming removed 6 bases at V and 0 bases at J, with 15 bases between. The CDR3 here is CASSNAGAHSGNTIYF. The CDR3 nucleotides are TGTGCCAGTAGCAACGCGGGGGCCCACTCTGGAAACACCATATATTTT.

The count of this clone is one. The chain recombines TRBV2 with TRBJ2-7; 10 nucleotides align to TRBD1. The CDR3 totals 16 residues. V shed 2 bases and J 4 bases; nucleotides not matched to a gene: 8. Germline lookup yields CDR1 SNHLY and CDR2 FYNNEI. DNA of the CDR3: TGTGCCAGCAGTGAATTCGGACAGGGGGTAACGTACGAGCAGTACTTC. It codes for CASSEFGQGVTYEQYF.